These 11 T cell receptor beta chains originate from one sample sequenced in a study of T cells after yellow fever vaccination. One entry per CDR3 protein results from TCRdb running MiXCR on the 5' RACE reads. The sample includes under 300,000 distinct CDR3 sequences, less than 9% of them seen just once. The sequencing here drew on CD4+ T cells sorted from PBMCs, taken 15 days after the yellow fever booster vaccination. These TCRs come from a man aged 25 to 45 who received the YFV17D yellow fever vaccine.

In its sample, this clonotype was seen a few times. This CDR3 reads CASSPTGLVGTEAFF. As DNA, the CDR3 is TGTGCCAGTAGTCCCACAGGGTTAGTGGGAACTGAAGCTTTCTTT. The V and J genes are TRBV19 and TRBJ1-1, with D tentatively TRBD1 (6 bases). Germline V CDR1 and CDR2: LNHDA, SQIVND (reference sequence). The ends were cut back, 5 bases at V and 5 bases at J, with 18 bases in the middle. There are 15 residues in the CDR3.

This clonotype was seen ten or more times. The chain has TRBV7-2 and TRBJ2-3, with a weak D call TRBD1 (5 bases). Trimming removed 2 bases at V and 2 bases at J, with 11 bases between. The V gene's germline CDR1 is SGHTA and CDR2 FQGNSA. This CDR3 has 15 amino acids. CDR3 in amino acids: CASSLSPGHTDTQYF. DNA for the CDR3: TGTGCCAGCAGCTTATCTCCCGGACACACAGATACGCAGTATTTT.

This clonotype was counted a few times. This chain joins TRBV5-5 and TRBJ2-5; D could derive from TRBD1 or TRBD2 (5 bases each). V was clipped by 3 bases and J by 7 bases, with 16 bases between them. Germline V gives CDR1 SGHKS, CDR2 YYEKEE (reference sequence). There are 14 residues in the CDR3. The CDR3 DNA reads TGTGCCAGCAGCTCCGGTGAGGGGAGCTGGACCCAGTACTTC. It is translated as CASSSGEGSWTQYF.

This clonotype was seen only a few times. The chain uses TRBV20-1 and TRBJ1-2; 9 bases line up with TRBD1. Germline V gene sequence: CDR1 DFQATT, CDR2 SNEGSKA (reference sequence). The CDR3 is 16 amino acids. J lost 8 bases, V lost 4 bases, and 17 bases had no gene match. Here the CDR3 DNA reads TGCAGTGCTAAAGACACCGGGACAGGGTACGTCTTCGGCTACACCTTC. Amino acids: CSAKDTGTGYVFGYTF.

This clonotype was picked up many times. V is TRBV28 and J is TRBJ1-2, with 10 bases lining up with TRBD1. The V gene's germline CDR1 is MDHEN and CDR2 SYDVKM. CDR3 length equals 15 residues. Trimming removed 4 bases from V and 0 bases from J; junction bases left unmatched: 2. This CDR3 is CASSWGQGSNYGYTF. Written as DNA, the CDR3 is TGTGCCAGCAGTTGGGGACAGGGGTCTAACTATGGCTACACCTTC.

V is TRBV7-2 and J is TRBJ2-7; TRBD1 might be the D (5 bases). V gave up 5 bases and J gave up 2 bases, with 22 bases separating them. In germline, CDR1 is SGHTA, CDR2 FQGNSA. The CDR3 covers 17 residues. The CDR3 is CASSQTAWGKDPYEQYF. In DNA form, the CDR3 reads TGTGCCAGCAGCCAAACGGCGTGGGGCAAGGACCCCTACGAGCAGTACTTC.

The table lists this clonotype with many counts. The chain uses TRBV19 and TRBJ2-1; D is uncertain. The CDR3 covers 14 residues. Germline CDR1 and CDR2: LNHDA and SQIVND (reference sequence). Trimming took 7 bases from V and 0 from J, leaving 10 bases between them. The CDR3 DNA reads as TGTGCCAGTACTTCAGGCACCTCCTACAATGAGCAGTTCTTC. As protein: CASTSGTSYNEQFF.

The rearrangement joins TRBV10-3 to TRBJ2-5, with 9 bases aligning to TRBD2. Trimming took 4 bases from V and 4 from J; bases not matched to a gene: 1. This CDR3 spans 13 amino acids. Looked up from germline, CDR1 is ENHRY and CDR2 is SYGVKD. The CDR3 spells CAISGSGRETQYF. The DNA of the CDR3 is TGTGCCATCAGTGGTAGCGGGAGAGAGACCCAGTACTTC.

This clonotype was seen many times. The rearrangement joins TRBV28 to TRBJ2-1; either TRBD1 or TRBD2 may fit D (5 bases each). CDR1 MDHEN and CDR2 SYDVKM come from the germline V gene. The germline V and J ends were trimmed by 4 bases and 6 bases, with 13 bases remaining between them. This CDR3 has 14 residues. This CDR3 reads CASSSPGRRNEQFF. CDR3 nucleotides: TGTGCCAGCAGTTCACCGGGACGGCGCAATGAGCAGTTCTTC.

The rearrangement links TRBV10-3 to TRBJ2-3, with D perhaps given as TRBD1 or TRBD2 (5 bases each). This CDR3 contains 11 residues. V lost 8 bases and J 6 bases, leaving 9 bases between the germline ends. Germline V lookup: CDR1 ENHRY, CDR2 SYGVKD. CDR3 amino acids: CAIGGRDTQYF. The CDR3 nucleotides read TGTGCCATCGGGGGTAGGGATACGCAGTATTTT.

This chain links TRBV9 with TRBJ2-1, with TRBD2 matching 8 bases. The CDR3 extends over 13 amino acids. The J segment lost 13 bases and the V segment lost 2 bases, leaving 8 bases of the junction unmatched. CDR1 is SGDLS and CDR2 is YYNGEE in the germline V gene. The CDR3 spells CASSVLPSGPQFF. CDR3 in DNA: TGTGCCAGCAGCGTCCTTCCTAGCGGGCCTCAGTTCTTC. Variable domain in full (rest from reference TRBV9 and TRBJ2-1): DSGVTQTPKHLITATGQRVTLRCSPRSGDLSVYWYQQSLDQGLQFLIQYYNGEERAKGNILERFSAQQFPDLHSELNLSSLELGDSALYFCASSVLPSGPQFFGPGTRLTVL.